This T cell receptor (beta chain) was captured in a study of shared clonotypes between healthy human individuals. Study-level findings and limits: Estimated richness was generally greater in naive than memory subsets. Of the naive CD4 clonotypes, about 5% were shared across a handful of donors.

This CDR3 contains 17 residues. The V segment lost 3 bases and the J segment 1 base; nucleotides outside the gene matches: 12. Germline CDR1 reads SGHRS; CDR2 reads YFSETQ. The table came from immunoSEQ multiplex PCR; TCRdb's copy has only in-frame clones and leaves some out. This sample has about 2.1 million clones; roughly 93% occur once, and the top ten carry around 1.7%. Turning to this clone: No antigen is known for it.

Terminally differentiated effector memory CD45RA+ cells were excluded by CCR7 positive selection of CD45RO-negative cells. The gene calls are TRBV5-1 and TRBJ2-7, with 8 bases aligning to TRBD2. The receptor's source is a man between 18 and 29 years old in good health. Some clones in this sample may be carry-over from other donors' samples. Sequenced material: naive CD8+ T cells from PBMCs. The DNA for the CDR3 is TGCGCCAGCAGCTCCTATCCCGCGACTAGCGAGTCCTACGAGCAGTACTTC. It encodes CASSSYPATSESYEQYF.